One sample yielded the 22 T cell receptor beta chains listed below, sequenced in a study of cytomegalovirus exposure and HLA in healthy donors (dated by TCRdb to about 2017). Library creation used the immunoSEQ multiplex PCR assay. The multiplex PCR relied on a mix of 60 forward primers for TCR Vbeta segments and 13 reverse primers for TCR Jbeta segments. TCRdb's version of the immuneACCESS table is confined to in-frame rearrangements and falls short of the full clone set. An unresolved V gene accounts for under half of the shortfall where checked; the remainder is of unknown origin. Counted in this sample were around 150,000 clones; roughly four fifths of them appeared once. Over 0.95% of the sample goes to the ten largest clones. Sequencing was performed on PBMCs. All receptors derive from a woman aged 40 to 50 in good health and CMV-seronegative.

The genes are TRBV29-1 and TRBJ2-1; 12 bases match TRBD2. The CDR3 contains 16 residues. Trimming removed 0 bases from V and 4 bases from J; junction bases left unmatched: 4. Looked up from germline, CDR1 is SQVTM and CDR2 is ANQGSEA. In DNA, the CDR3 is TGCAGCGTTGAAGATGGGCTAGCGGGAGGGTACAATGAGCAGTTCTTC. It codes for CSVEDGLAGGYNEQFF.

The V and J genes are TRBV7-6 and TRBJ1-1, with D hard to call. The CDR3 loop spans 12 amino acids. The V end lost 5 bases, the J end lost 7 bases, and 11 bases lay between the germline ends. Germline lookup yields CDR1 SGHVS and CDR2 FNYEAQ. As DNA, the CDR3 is TGTGCCAGCAGCCTACCGACGGGTGAAGCTTTCTTT. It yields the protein CASSLPTGEAFF.

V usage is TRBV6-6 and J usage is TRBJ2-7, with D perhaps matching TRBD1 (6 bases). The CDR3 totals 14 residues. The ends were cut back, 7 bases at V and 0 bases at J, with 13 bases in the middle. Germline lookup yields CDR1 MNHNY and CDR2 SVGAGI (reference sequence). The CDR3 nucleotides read TGTGCCAGCACTTTTCGACAGGACTCCTACGAGCAGTACTTC. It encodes CASTFRQDSYEQYF.

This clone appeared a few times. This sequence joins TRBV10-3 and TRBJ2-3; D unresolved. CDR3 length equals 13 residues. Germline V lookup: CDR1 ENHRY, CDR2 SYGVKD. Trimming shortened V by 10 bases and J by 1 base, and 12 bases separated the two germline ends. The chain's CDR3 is CATIASGTDTQYF. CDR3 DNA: TGTGCCACCATAGCTTCAGGCACAGATACGCAGTATTTT.

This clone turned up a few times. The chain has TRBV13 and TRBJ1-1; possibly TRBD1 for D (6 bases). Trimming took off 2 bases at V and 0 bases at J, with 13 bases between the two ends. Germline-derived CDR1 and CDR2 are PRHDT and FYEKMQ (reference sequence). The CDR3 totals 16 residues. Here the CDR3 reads CASSLWQYRVNTEAFF. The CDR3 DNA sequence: TGTGCCAGCAGCTTATGGCAGTACAGGGTGAACACTGAAGCTTTCTTT.

In DNA, the CDR3 is TGTGCCAGCAGTATCCGACAGGGCATGGGGGAAAAACTGTTTTTT. Protein sequence: CASSIRQGMGEKLFF. The gene calls are TRBV28 and TRBJ1-4, with TRBD1 matching 7 bases. J lost 8 bases, V lost 5 bases, and 11 bases had no gene match. The length of the CDR3 is 15 residues. Germline-derived CDR1 and CDR2 are MDHEN and SYDVKM.

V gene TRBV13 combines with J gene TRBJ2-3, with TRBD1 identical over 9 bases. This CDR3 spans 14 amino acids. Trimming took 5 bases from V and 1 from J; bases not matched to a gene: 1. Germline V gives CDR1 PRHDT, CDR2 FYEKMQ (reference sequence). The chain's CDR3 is CASSRTGGTDTQYF. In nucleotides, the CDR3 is TGTGCCAGCAGCCGGACAGGGGGCACAGATACGCAGTATTTT.

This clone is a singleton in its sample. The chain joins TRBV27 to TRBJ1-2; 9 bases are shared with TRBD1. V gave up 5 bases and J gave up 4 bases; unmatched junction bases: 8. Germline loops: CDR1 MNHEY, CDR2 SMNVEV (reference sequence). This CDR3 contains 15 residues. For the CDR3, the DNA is TGTGCCAGCAGTCCCCCGGGACAGGGTTTCTATGGCTACACCTTC. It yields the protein CASSPPGQGFYGYTF.

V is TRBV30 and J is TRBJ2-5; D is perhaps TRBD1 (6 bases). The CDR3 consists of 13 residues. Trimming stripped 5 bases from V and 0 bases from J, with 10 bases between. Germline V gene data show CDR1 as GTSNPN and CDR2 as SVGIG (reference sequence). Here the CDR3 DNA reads TGTGCCTGGGCCAGGACAGACCAAGAGACCCAGTACTTC. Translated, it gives CAWARTDQETQYF.

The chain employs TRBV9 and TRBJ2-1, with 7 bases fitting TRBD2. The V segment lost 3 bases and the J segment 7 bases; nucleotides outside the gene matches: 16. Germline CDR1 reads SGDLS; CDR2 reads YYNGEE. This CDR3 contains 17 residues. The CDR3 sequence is CASSAGGGEGLNNEQFF. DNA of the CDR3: TGTGCCAGCAGCGCCGGGGGTGGGGAGGGCCTAAATAATGAGCAGTTCTTC.

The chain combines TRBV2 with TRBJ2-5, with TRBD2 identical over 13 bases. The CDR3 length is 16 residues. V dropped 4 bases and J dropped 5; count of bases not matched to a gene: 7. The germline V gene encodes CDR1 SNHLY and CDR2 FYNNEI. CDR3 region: CASSAPLAGGPETQYF. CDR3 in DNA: TGTGCCAGCAGTGCCCCACTAGCGGGAGGGCCGGAGACCCAGTACTTC.

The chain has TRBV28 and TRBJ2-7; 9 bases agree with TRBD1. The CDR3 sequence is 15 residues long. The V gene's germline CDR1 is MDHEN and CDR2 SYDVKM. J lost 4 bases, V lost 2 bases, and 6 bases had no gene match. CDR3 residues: CASSLETGTGYEQYF. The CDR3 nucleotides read TGTGCCAGCAGTTTAGAGACCGGGACAGGGTACGAGCAGTACTTC.

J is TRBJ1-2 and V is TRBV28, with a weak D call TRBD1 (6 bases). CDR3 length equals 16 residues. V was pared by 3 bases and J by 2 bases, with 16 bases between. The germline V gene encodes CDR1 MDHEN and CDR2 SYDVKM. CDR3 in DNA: TGTGCCAGCAGTTTGGCAGCTGCCGACAGGAACTATGGCTACACCTTC. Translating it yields CASSLAAADRNYGYTF.

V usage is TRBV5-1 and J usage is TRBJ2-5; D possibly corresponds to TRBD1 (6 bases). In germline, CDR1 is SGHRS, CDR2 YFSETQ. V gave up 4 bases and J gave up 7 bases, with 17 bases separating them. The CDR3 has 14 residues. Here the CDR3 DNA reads TGCGCCAGCAGCCCTGCCCCGGACAGCGGGACCCAGTACTTC. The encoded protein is CASSPAPDSGTQYF.

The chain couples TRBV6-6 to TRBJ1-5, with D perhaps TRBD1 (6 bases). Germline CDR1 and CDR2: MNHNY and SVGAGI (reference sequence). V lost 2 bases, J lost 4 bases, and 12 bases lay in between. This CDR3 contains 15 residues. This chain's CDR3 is CASSYEGRGNQPQHF. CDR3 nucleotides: TGTGCCAGCAGTTACGAGGGAAGGGGGAATCAGCCCCAGCATTTT.

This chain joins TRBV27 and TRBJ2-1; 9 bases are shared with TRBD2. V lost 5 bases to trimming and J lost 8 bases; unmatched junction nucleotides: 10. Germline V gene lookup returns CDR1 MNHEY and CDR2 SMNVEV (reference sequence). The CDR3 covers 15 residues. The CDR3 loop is CASSDLAGPQYEQFF. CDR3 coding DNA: TGTGCCAGCAGTGATCTAGCGGGGCCCCAGTATGAGCAGTTCTTC.

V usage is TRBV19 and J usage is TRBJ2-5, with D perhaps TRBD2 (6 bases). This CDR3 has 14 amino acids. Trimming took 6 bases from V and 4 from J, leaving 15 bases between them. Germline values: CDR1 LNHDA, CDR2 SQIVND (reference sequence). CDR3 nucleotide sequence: TGTGCCAGTAGCCCTTGGGGGGACCTAGAGACCCAGTACTTC. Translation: CASSPWGDLETQYF. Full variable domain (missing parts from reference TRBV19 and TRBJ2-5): DGGITQSPKYLFRKEGQNVTLSCEQNLNHDAMYWYRQDPGQGLRLIYYSQIVNDFQKGDIAEGYSVSREKKESFPLTVTSAQKNPTAFYLCASSPWGDLETQYFGPGTRLLVL.

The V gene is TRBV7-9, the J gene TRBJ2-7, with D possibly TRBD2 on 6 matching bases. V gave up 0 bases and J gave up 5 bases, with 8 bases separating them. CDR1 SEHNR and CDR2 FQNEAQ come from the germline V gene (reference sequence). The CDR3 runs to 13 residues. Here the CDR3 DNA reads TGTGCCAGCAGCTTAGCACCGGGGGACGAGCAGTACTTC. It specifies CASSLAPGDEQYF.

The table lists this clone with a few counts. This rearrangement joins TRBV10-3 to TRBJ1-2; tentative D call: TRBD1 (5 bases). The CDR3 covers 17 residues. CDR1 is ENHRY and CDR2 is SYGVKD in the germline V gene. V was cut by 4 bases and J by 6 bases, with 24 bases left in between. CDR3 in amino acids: CAISVITGAKVINGYTF. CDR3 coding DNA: TGTGCCATCAGTGTGATAACAGGAGCAAAGGTAATAAATGGCTACACCTTC.

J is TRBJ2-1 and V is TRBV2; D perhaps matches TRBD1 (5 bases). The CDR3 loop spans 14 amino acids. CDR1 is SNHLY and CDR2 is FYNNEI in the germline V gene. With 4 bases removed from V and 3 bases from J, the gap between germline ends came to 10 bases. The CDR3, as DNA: TGTGCCAGCAGTGTGAGACAGCTCTACAATGAGCAGTTCTTC. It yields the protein CASSVRQLYNEQFF.

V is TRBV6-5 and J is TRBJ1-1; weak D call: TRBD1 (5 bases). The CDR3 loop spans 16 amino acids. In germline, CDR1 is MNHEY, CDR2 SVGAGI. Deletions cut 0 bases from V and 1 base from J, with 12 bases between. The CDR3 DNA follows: TGTGCCAGCAGTTACTCTTGGGGCTCCCCGAACACTGAAGCTTTCTTT. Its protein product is CASSYSWGSPNTEAFF.

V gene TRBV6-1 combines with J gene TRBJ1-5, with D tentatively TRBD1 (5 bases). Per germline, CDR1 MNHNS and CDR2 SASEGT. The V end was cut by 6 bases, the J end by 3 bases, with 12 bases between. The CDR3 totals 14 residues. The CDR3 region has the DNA TGTGCCAGCAGCCCCGAAGGGGTCAATCAGCCCCAGCATTTT. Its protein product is CASSPEGVNQPQHF.